This T cell receptor beta chain emerged from a study of identical twins. Via MiXCR, TCRdb re-called the 5' RACE reads, giving one row per CDR3 protein. The sample consists of some 500,000 distinct CDR3 sequences, around 20% of them appearing once. This clonotype has a handful of counts. The ends were cut back, 4 bases at V and 4 bases at J, with 20 bases in the middle. The CDR3 consists of 16 residues. Germline-derived CDR1 and CDR2 are SGHRS and YFSETQ. The same sample was also studied in work on T cells expressing NK-cell markers. This second study says: One of eight sequenced donors was HCMV-seronegative; the other seven were seropositive.

This TCR was sampled from a woman under 30 in good health. Sequencing used CD4+ T cells sorted from blood. The chain joins TRBV5-1 to TRBJ2-5, with D possibly being TRBD2 (6 bases). The CDR3 nucleotides read TGCGCCAGCAGCCAGGGACTCGGAGCGGATCCAGAGACCCAGTACTTC. It encodes CASSQGLGADPETQYF.